This entry concerns a single TCR beta chain. The antigen is not known. Germline CDR1 reads MNHEY; CDR2 reads SVGAGI. The germline V and J ends were trimmed by 8 bases and 3 bases, with 15 bases remaining between them. CDR3 length: 14 residues. The source of the sample is a study of T cell responses to AZD1222 COVID-19 vaccine. Profiled with immunoSEQ multiplex PCR; TCRdb holds only in-frame clones, not every one. The table records 120,000 or so clones, 92% of them present only once. General study findings and limits: A rise in Spike-specific TCR breadth and depth followed two AZD1222 doses. Without day 14 samples, only post-peak T cell repertoires were studied.

The chain combines TRBV6-5 with TRBJ2-3; D might be TRBD2 (7 bases). The clonotype originates from an adult who received the AZD1222 COVID-19 vaccine. The sample in question was peripheral blood, obtained 28 days after the second AZD1222 dose. This CDR3 reads CASLRGAFTDTQYF. For the CDR3, the DNA is TGTGCCAGCTTACGGGGGGCTTTTACAGATACGCAGTATTTT.